Sequencing of this TCR beta chain was carried out in a study of spatial heterogeneity in lung cancer. Study as a whole: Sequencing consistently turned up more beta-chain sequences than alpha-chain sequences. Whole-study results and caveats: Follow-up blood showed ubiquitous expanded tumor TCRs less than blood at resection did.

The CDR3 contains 16 residues. CDR1 and CDR2 from the germline V gene are MNHEY and SVGAGI. Trimming at V came to 2 bases and at J to 4 bases, leaving 8 bases not matched to a gene. The library protocol tagged each TCR cDNA with a unique molecular identifier. One entry per CDR3 protein results from TCRdb running MiXCR on the 5' RACE reads. The table has more than 65,000 distinct CDR3 sequences, over 10% seen once. Specified time point: sample taken at primary tumor resection. Whole RNA was taken from tumor, nontumor lung or frozen PBMC; it was then sequenced unsorted. Samples were donated by 72 untreated early-stage non-small cell lung cancer patients. A note on this clonotype: Its antigen is still unknown.

The starting material was PBMCs, obtained at surgery. The source of this sequence is a male donor with early-stage non-small cell lung cancer. The chain is built from TRBV6-5 and TRBJ1-1, with TRBD1 matching 9 bases. In DNA, the CDR3 is TGTGCCAGCAGTTACAGGACAGGGGATTTAAGCACTGAAGCTTTCTTT. It codes for CASSYRTGDLSTEAFF.